Listed below are T cell receptor beta chains from one sample, sequenced in a study of blood T cell repertoires in COVID-19. The method was immunoSEQ multiplex PCR; TCRdb's version includes in-frame clones alone and lacks a portion of them. This sample carries some 91,000 clones, 70% to 90% of them seen once, and the ten largest clones take roughly 11%. Sample: peripheral blood. These receptors came from a human donor in a cohort sampled during active COVID-19. CDR3s include the opening cysteine and the closing phenylalanine or tryptophan. The order of the fields is CDR3 protein, CDR3 DNA, D gene, J gene, V gene, clone size. D genes are given only for firm matches. Expanded clones get a size class; other rows say once, few or many, or leave the size out.

CAISVSRDEKLFF	TGTGCCATCAGTGTATCGCGGGATGAAAAACTGTTTTTT	.	TRBJ1-4	TRBV10-3	.
CASGRDTYRPQHF	TGTGCCAGCGGCCGGGACACCTACCGACCCCAGCATTTT	.	TRBJ1-5	TRBV27	few
CASSGTSGRSAQYF	TGTGCCAGTTCAGGGACTAGCGGGAGGAGCGCGCAGTATTTT	TRBD2	TRBJ2-3	TRBV19	.
CASSLGEEGEQYF	TGTGCCAGCAGCTTGGGGGAGGAGGGCGAGCAGTACTTC	.	TRBJ2-7	TRBV7-8	.
CASSPASGTYEQYF	TGTGCCAGCAGCCCGGCTAGCGGCACCTACGAGCAGTACTTC	TRBD2	TRBJ2-7	TRBV7-2	.
CAWNRGGNEKLFF	TGTGCCTGGAACCGGGGAGGTAATGAAAAACTGTTTTTT	.	TRBJ1-4	TRBV30	.
CASKREAYEQYF	TGTGCCAGCAAACGGGAAGCCTACGAGCAGTACTTC	.	TRBJ2-7	TRBV2	few
CASSQQGGNTEAFF	TGCGCCAGCAGCCAACAGGGGGGAAACACTGAAGCTTTCTTT	TRBD1	TRBJ1-1	TRBV5-1	.
CASSPPRAGVGGQPQHF	TGTGCCAGTAGTCCACCCCGGGCCGGTGTAGGAGGTCAGCCCCAGCATTTT	.	TRBJ1-5	TRBV19	.
CASSQGLAGFLDTQYF	TGTGCCAGCAGCCAAGGACTAGCGGGGTTTTTAGATACGCAGTATTTT	TRBD2	TRBJ2-3	TRBV9	.
CASSVGGRGGYEQYF	TGTGCCAGCAGCGTGGGCGGGAGAGGGGGCTACGAGCAGTACTTC	.	TRBJ2-7	TRBV9	.
CASSHNRGENEKLFF	TGCGCCAGCAGCCATAACAGGGGTGAAAATGAAAAACTGTTTTTT	TRBD1	TRBJ1-4	TRBV4-1	.
CASSQGSGRANEQFF	TGCGCCAGCAGCCAAGGGAGCGGGAGGGCCAATGAGCAGTTCTTC	TRBD2	TRBJ2-1	TRBV4-1	.
CASSSVTGGTDTQYF	TGCGCCAGCAGCTCGGTTACAGGGGGGACAGATACGCAGTATTTT	TRBD1	TRBJ2-3	TRBV5-1	.
CASTDPGQTNEKLFF	TGTGCCAGCACCGATCCGGGACAAACTAATGAAAAACTGTTTTTT	.	TRBJ1-4	TRBV28	.
CASSSRGRGYGYTF	TGTGCCAGCAGTTCCCGCGGCAGGGGGTATGGCTACACCTTC	TRBD1	TRBJ1-2	TRBV6-5	.
CASRGQTDSNQPQHF	TGCGCCAGCAGGGGACAGACGGATAGCAATCAGCCCCAGCATTTT	TRBD1	TRBJ1-5	TRBV23-1	few
CASSLGGTHTDTQYF	TGTGCCAGCAGCTTGGGCGGGACTCACACAGATACGCAGTATTTT	.	TRBJ2-3	TRBV5-4	.
CASSLGRGEETQYF	TGTGCCAGCAGCTTAGGACGGGGGGAAGAGACCCAGTACTTC	TRBD2	TRBJ2-5	TRBV7-8	.
CASSPTRGSYEQYF	TGTGCCAGCAGTCCGACCAGGGGATCCTACGAGCAGTACTTC	.	TRBJ2-7	TRBV28	.
CASSPRQGARETQYF	TGTGCCAGCAGCCCGCGACAGGGGGCGAGGGAGACCCAGTACTTC	TRBD1	TRBJ2-5	TRBV11-2	.
CASSLGQGNNSPLHF	TGTGCCAGCAGCTTAGGGCAGGGGAATAATTCACCCCTCCACTTT	.	TRBJ1-6	TRBV7-8	.
CASSLYRGSNDDYGYTF	TGTGCCAGCAGCTTGTATAGGGGCTCTAACGATGACTATGGCTACACCTTC	.	TRBJ1-2	TRBV5-8	.
CASSPWSRSTDTQYF	TGCGCCAGCAGCCCATGGAGCCGAAGCACAGATACGCAGTATTTT	.	TRBJ2-3	TRBV5-1	.
CASSTGLDSPLHF	TGCGCCAGCAGCACAGGGTTAGATTCACCCCTCCACTTT	.	TRBJ1-6	TRBV5-1	.
CAIRARDRDGEQFF	TGTGCCATCAGAGCCCGGGACAGGGACGGAGAGCAGTTCTTC	TRBD1	TRBJ2-1	TRBV10-3	.
CASSVRQSNTEAFF	TGTGCCAGCAGCGTTAGACAGTCGAACACTGAAGCTTTCTTT	.	TRBJ1-1	TRBV9	.
CASSDPREVGYTF	TGCGCCAGCAGCGATCCCAGGGAGGTTGGCTACACCTTC	.	TRBJ1-2	TRBV5-1	.
CASSNGILPGGNTEAFF	TGTGCCAGCAGCAACGGAATCCTCCCCGGGGGGAACACTGAAGCTTTCTTT	.	TRBJ1-1	TRBV21-1	.
CASGGGGDQEEQFF	TGTGCCAGCGGAGGGGGCGGGGACCAGGAGGAGCAGTTCTTC	.	TRBJ2-1	TRBV9	.
CASSQDPRGSNQPQHF	TGTGCCAGCAGCCAAGATCCCCGGGGGAGCAATCAGCCCCAGCATTTT	.	TRBJ1-5	TRBV3-1/TRBV3-2	.
CASSLATWTGRDTEAFF	TGTGCCAGCAGCTTAGCAACCTGGACAGGGAGGGACACTGAAGCTTTCTTT	TRBD1	TRBJ1-1	TRBV7-8	.
CASSRQGLDYGYTF	TGTGCCAGCAGTAGACAGGGGCTCGACTATGGCTACACCTTC	TRBD1	TRBJ1-2	TRBV6-5	.
CATSDLKRTGEPDTQYF	TGTGCCACCAGTGATCTAAAAAGGACAGGGGAGCCAGATACGCAGTATTTT	TRBD1	TRBJ2-3	TRBV24-1	.
CASSTQGRGEQYF	TGTGCCAGTAGTACTCAGGGTAGAGGCGAGCAGTACTTC	.	TRBJ2-7	TRBV19	.
CASALAVVNEQFF	TGCGCCAGCGCGCTAGCGGTCGTGAATGAGCAGTTCTTC	TRBD2	TRBJ2-1	TRBV5-1	few
CASSKTGSHEQYF	TGTGCCAGTAGTAAAACAGGGTCCCACGAGCAGTACTTC	.	TRBJ2-7	TRBV19	.
CASSFFEGNEQFF	TGTGCCAGCAGTTTTTTCGAGGGAAATGAGCAGTTCTTC	.	TRBJ2-1	TRBV28	.
CASSLGLVNTGELFF	TGCGCCAGCAGCTTGGGACTGGTTAACACCGGGGAGCTGTTTTTT	.	TRBJ2-2	TRBV5-1	.